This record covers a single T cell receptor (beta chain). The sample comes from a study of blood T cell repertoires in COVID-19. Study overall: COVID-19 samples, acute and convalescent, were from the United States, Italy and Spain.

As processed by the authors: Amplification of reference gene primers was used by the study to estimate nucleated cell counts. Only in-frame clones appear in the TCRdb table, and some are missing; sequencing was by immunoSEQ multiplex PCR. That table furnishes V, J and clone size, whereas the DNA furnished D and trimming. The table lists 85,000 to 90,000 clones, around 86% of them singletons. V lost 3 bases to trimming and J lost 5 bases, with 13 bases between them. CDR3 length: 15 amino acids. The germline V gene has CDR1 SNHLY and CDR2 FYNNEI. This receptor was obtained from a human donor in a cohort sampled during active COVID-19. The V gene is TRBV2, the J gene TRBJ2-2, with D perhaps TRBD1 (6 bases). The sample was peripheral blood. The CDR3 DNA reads TGTGCCAGCAGTGATGGGGGCTTGGGGACCGGGGAGCTGTTTTTT. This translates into CASSDGGLGTGELFF.